This T cell receptor (beta chain) was captured by sequencing in a study of spatial heterogeneity in lung cancer. Time point: sample taken at primary tumor resection. Samples came from roughly 72 TRACERx patients with untreated early-stage lung cancer. Extraction of whole RNA from tumor, nontumor lung or frozen PBMC preceded unsorted sequencing. Findings and caveats of the study: In blood, ubiquitous expanded tumor TCRs appeared more at resection than follow-up.

This clonotype was picked up many times. Its target is not known. The CDR3 runs 13 residues. CDR1 MDHEN and CDR2 SYDVKM come from the germline V gene. V gave up 5 bases and J gave up 5 bases, with 13 bases separating them. Every TCR cDNA molecule bore a unique molecular identifier. TCRdb called the 5' RACE reads again in MiXCR, with one record for every CDR3 protein. The sample carries more than 80,000 distinct CDR3 sequences, around 12% recorded once. This chain connects TRBV28 to TRBJ2-7; maybe TRBD2 (6 bases). This sample comprised PBMCs, obtained at surgery. The sequence derives from a male donor with early-stage non-small cell lung cancer. CDR3 coding DNA: TGTGCCAGCAGTGGGGCCGGAGGGGACGAGCAGTACTTC. Translation: CASSGAGGDEQYF. The whole variable domain, remainder taken from reference TRBV28 and TRBJ2-7, is DVKVTQSSRYLVKRTGEKVFLECVQDMDHENMFWYRQDPGLGLRLIYFSYDVKMKEKGDIPEGYSVSREKKERFSLILESASTNQTSMYLCASSGAGGDEQYFGPGTRLTVT.